This T cell receptor (beta chain) came from a study of blood T cell repertoires in COVID-19 (dated by TCRdb to between 2020 and 2021). Study-level background: Samples from collaborators originated in the United States, Italy and Spain and spanned both the acute and convalescent phases of COVID-19. The material from the prospective study consisted of cDNA or gDNA derived from T cells, B-cell-depleted T cells, or PBMCs. Subjects who had been exposed to COVID-19, were actively infected with it, or had recovered from it provided the deeply sampled blood TCRbeta repertoires that made up the dataset. The repertoires were released in a freely available public database intended as a resource for research on the immune response to SARS-CoV-2. The samples were drawn from the first 160 participants of the ongoing ImmuneRACE study and from over a thousand subjects provided by 6 global collaborators. Nearly every sample came with metadata listing a de-identified subject ID, COVID-19 status, age in years and sex. HLA class I and class II types, where available, came from metadata supplied by the sample provider rather than from assay-based typing.

The immunoSEQ Assay, a bias-controlled multiplex PCR, was used to amplify TCRbeta CDR3 regions from genomic DNA. The study's processing was this. Within the assay, amplification of reference gene primers was used to estimate how many nucleated cells each sample contained. Sequence reads were collapsed and filtered to measure the absolute abundance of every unique TCRbeta CDR3 rearrangement. Productive Simpson clonality was computed per sample as the square root of Simpson's diversity index over productive rearrangements. TCRdb stores this immuneACCESS table with in-frame sequences only. Part of the clones is absent; in the studies checked, under half of the shortfall reflects unresolved V genes, and no reason is known for the rest. That table gives V, J and clone size, and the DNA gave D and trimming. This sample has about 59,000 clones in its table, and 85% of those were observed once. The ten largest clones add up to approximately 20% of the sample.

Study-level results and caveats: The quantity of clinical and demographic metadata differed by source and by participant and was supplied without curation.

In regard to this clone: Its antigen is still unknown. No base quality information exists; no much larger clone differs at one position.

The CDR3 contains 13 residues, cysteine and phenylalanine counted. Of the read, only the CDR3 DNA is kept; its 39 bases are in frame from base 1. CDR1 and CDR2, per the germline V gene, are SGHTA and FQGTGA. V gives up 2 bases and J gives up 4 bases, and the segment between their germline ends measures 8 bases. Whole blood was collected in K2EDTA tubes by collaborating institutions according to the institutions' own protocols. For TCRbeta analysis, collaborators shipped samples in one of three forms: frozen whole blood, isolated PBMCs, or DNA extracted from either of those sample types. Material: peripheral blood. This chain is built from TRBV7-3 and TRBJ1-1; 5 matching bases give a weak D call of TRBD1. This TCR derives from a human donor in a cohort sampled during active COVID-19. The DNA sequence reads TGTGCCAGCAGCTTACTGGGGGGCACTGAAGCTTTCTTT. This codes for CASSLLGGTEAFF.